What follows describes a single T cell receptor (beta chain). These data originate in a study of shared clonotypes between healthy human individuals. The germline V and J ends were trimmed by 9 bases and 1 base, with 12 bases remaining between them. CDR1 is LNHNV and CDR2 is YYDKDF in the germline V gene (reference sequence). The CDR3 is 13 residues long. The data were produced by immunoSEQ multiplex PCR, yet TCRdb's version contains in-frame clones alone and is incomplete. The sample lists approximately 2.5 million clones; around nine tenths were seen once. The sequenced material came from naive CD4+ T cells sorted from blood. Subset given: CD45RA+ positively selected. The sequence was collected from a man between 18 and 35 years old in good health. The chain employs TRBV15 and TRBJ1-1, with D possibly being TRBD1 (6 bases). CDR3 amino acids: CATTRGQNTEAFF. The CDR3, as DNA: TGTGCCACGACTAGGGGACAGAACACTGAAGCTTTCTTT.